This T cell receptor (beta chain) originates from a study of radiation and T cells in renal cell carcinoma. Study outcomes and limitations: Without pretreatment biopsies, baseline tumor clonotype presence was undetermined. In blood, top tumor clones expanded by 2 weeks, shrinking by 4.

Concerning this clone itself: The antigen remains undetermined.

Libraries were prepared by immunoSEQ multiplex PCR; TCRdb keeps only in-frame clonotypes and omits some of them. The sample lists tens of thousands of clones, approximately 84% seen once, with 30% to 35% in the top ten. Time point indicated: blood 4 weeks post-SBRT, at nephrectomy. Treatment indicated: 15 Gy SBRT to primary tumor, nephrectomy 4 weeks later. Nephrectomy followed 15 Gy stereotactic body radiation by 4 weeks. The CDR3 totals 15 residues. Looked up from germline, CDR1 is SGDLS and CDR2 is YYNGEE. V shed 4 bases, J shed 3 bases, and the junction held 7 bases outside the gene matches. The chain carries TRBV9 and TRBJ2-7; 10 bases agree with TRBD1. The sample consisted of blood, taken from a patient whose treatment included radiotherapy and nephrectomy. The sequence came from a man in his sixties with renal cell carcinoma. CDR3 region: CASSPRQGAGYEQYF. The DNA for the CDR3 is TGTGCCAGCAGCCCTCGACAGGGGGCGGGCTACGAGCAGTACTTC.